This T cell receptor beta chain was captured by sequencing in a study of sequential checkpoint blockade in melanoma. On the study more broadly: Patients were randomized 1:1 to nivolumab-then-ipilimumab or ipilimumab-then-nivolumab first-line.

Indicated treatment: randomized to nivolumab then ipilimumab (arm A) or the reverse (arm B). The data were produced by immunoSEQ multiplex PCR, yet TCRdb's version contains in-frame clones alone and is incomplete. The sample has about 32,000 clones, approximately 82% seen once. From germline, CDR1 is SEHNR and CDR2 FQNEAQ (reference sequence). The V gene end was trimmed by 8 bases and the J gene end by 8 bases; junction bases not matched to a gene: 9. This CDR3 is built from 13 residues. This sequence was found in a human donor with melanoma. The J gene is TRBJ2-1, the V gene TRBV7-9; TRBD1 aligns across 7 bases. The specimen comprised CD8+ T cells sorted from blood (inferred from file names), sampled from a patient given nivolumab and ipilimumab in sequence. For the CDR3, the DNA is TGTGCCAGCGACCGGGACAGATGGTATGAGCAGTTCTTC. This translates into CASDRDRWYEQFF.